This TCR beta chain stems from a study of blood T cell repertoires in COVID-19. In the source study's methods: Nucleated cell counts were estimated from reference gene primer amplification. The repertoire was sequenced with immunoSEQ multiplex PCR; TCRdb's copy has only in-frame clones and lacks some. V and J calls and clone size follow that table, whereas D and trimming were derived from the DNA. The sample carries around 230,000 clones, 75% to 90% recorded once. The CDR3 extends over 15 amino acids. Germline lookup yields CDR1 SGHTA and CDR2 FQGNSA. V lost 2 bases to trimming and J lost 7 bases; unmatched junction nucleotides: 5.

Sequenced material: peripheral blood. The sequence was obtained from a man aged 40-49 years with acute or convalescent COVID-19. The V call is TRBV7-2, the J call TRBJ1-1; 12 bases are a match to TRBD1. The CDR3 nucleotides are TGTGCCAGCAGCTTAATGGGACAGGGGGCCGGTGAAGCTTTCTTT. Translating it yields CASSLMGQGAGEAFF.